This T cell receptor beta chain stems from a study of cytomegalovirus exposure and HLA in healthy donors (dated 2017 in TCRdb). Some background on the complete study: According to an earlier analysis of several hundred of the donors, about 180 million T cells yielded roughly 110 million unique TCR beta sequences and roughly 280 Gb of sequence data. An early release covering 550 to 650 HLA-typed donors comprised roughly 300 gigabases of sequencing data and around 85 million unique TCR sequences. The genetic ancestry cluster associated with self-reported Caucasian donors included around 76% of the 300 to 450 genotyped donors. The study was designed to test whether signatures of past pathogen exposure could be identified by cataloging public T cell receptors. The study profiled the T cell repertoires of 550 to 700 subjects by immunosequencing and related them to cytomegalovirus serostatus. Besides the first cohort of 666 subjects, a separate validation cohort made up of 95 to 150 different subjects was used. To predict cytomegalovirus infection status, the study combined high-throughput TCR immunosequencing, statistical association of individual TCRs with disease status, and machine learning. A later analysis re-examined previously published TCR beta repertoires from roughly 720 donors and added high-resolution HLA genotyping to investigate patterns of TCR occurrence. Rather than drawing on any new phenotypic data, the later analysis identified candidate immune exposures from TCR beta sequences and the way those sequences occurred across donors. An earlier analysis of 587 of the donors used high-throughput TCR beta sequencing to judge whether each TCR beta V gene segment behaved as functional or pseudogenic. Donor age, sex, ethnicity and CMV serostatus were collected together with the repertoire data. A later genetic analysis used genome-wide SNP genotypes for about 65% of the 666 donors, treating that subset as a discovery cohort. Every repertoire in the discovery cohort had been generated on one and the same sequencing platform. HLA typing covered class I and class II loci at four-digit resolution. The number of donors typed differed by locus, with about 629-630 for A, B, C, DRB1 and DQB1, roughly 550 for DQA1, 600 to 610 for DPA1, and some 450 for DPB1. Five DR-DQ haplotypes were treated as single units for association and clustering because of strong linkage in the cohort. Across some 400 genotyped donors of the cohort, an average of roughly 230,000 unique TCR beta nucleotide sequences per donor were sequenced, and 15% to 20% of those sequences were non-productive. Here is what the overall study found, with its caveats: A later analysis reported that several top co-occurrence clusters appeared linked to parvovirus B19, influenza, CMV and Epstein-Barr virus. Broadly in line with IMGT annotations, most TCR beta V segments showed up in productive rearrangements about 87% or about 30% of the time in an earlier analysis of approximately 640 of the donors. In a later analysis, HLA-associated TCR beta chains showed more clonal expansion and lower generation probabilities than non-associated chains that were equally common. Some IMGT-functional V segments, including TRBV6-2 and TRBV6-3, could not be told apart with the 87-base-pair reads, so those segments were excluded. The classifier was reported to diagnose cytomegalovirus status with high specificity and sensitivity in both the original and validation cohorts. For the cohort, immune exposure information was limited to CMV serostatus. A further reported finding was that TCR beta sequences accurately predicted the HLA-A and HLA-B alleles for most subjects in the first cohort. Most CMV-associated TCR beta chains appeared to be HLA-restricted in a later analysis, and the HLA associations seemed to be driven largely by CMV exposure. Across donors, most TCR sequences were observed very rarely, whereas some public TCRs were present in many individuals. The authors suggested that the approach could potentially be extended to other disease states and immunological phenotypes. In vitro tests confirmed that a few of the cytomegalovirus-associated TCR beta chains recognize cytomegalovirus antigens. Because counts were too low, around 17 rarely observed V segments, including chromosome 9 orphons, were left out of the earlier analysis of some 600 of the donors. Because HLA typing was unavailable for some donors at each locus, only the typed subset was used in association tests. Correlated functional status among segregating V segments might reflect linkage disequilibrium, but an unknown experimental factor could not be ruled out. Strong co-occurrence of HLA alleles, especially DR and DQ, made assigning TCR associations to individual alleles difficult. The cohort was sequenced for TCR beta chains only, and without alpha or paired-chain data the features that could be detected were limited. In the study, roughly 160 TCR beta chains were listed as associated with cytomegalovirus. Specific HLA alleles were associated with 15,000 to 20,000 TCR beta sequences at a false discovery rate of 0.05 in a later analysis. An association between a missense DCLRE1C variant and V-gene and J-gene trimming of TCR beta chains was found in a later genetic analysis and replicated in an independent cohort. Sequencing depth was assumed to be roughly uniform across donors in the presence/absence analyses, though that assumption may not hold. In a later genetic analysis, fewer N-insertions in productive TCRs were reported among donors in an Asian-associated ancestry cluster than the roughly 700-donor mean. According to a later analysis, TCR association rates differed among HLA loci, with DRB1 alleles showing the most associated TCRs and HLA-C alleles showing the fewest. A cluster of highly shared sequence variants was judged likely to represent a technical artifact of the sequencing pipeline.

Library preparation was by the immunoSEQ multiplex PCR assay. For the multiplex PCR, a mixture combining 60 forward primers for TCR Vbeta segments and 13 reverse primers for TCR Jbeta segments was used. Amplification of the CDR3 region of rearranged TCR beta genes was performed with a multiplex PCR assay on genomic DNA. The amplified TCR beta libraries were sequenced on the Illumina HiSeq System as 87-base-pair reads. In the authors' own workflow: A later analysis tallied about 77 million unique TCR beta chains across the 666 repertoires, and some 10 million of those chains were shared by two or more donors. To remove PCR and sequencing errors, raw reads were error-corrected and collapsed into unique sequences using a nearest-neighbor algorithm that merged closely related sequences. Alignment of CDR3 sequences to IMGT reference sequences was used to assign V, D and J gene segments. For a sequence to be retained, at least a six-nucleotide match to both a V gene segment and a J gene segment was required. Rearrangements were called productive when the CDR3 lacked stop codons and stayed in frame with V and J; all others were non-productive. Following IMGT convention, CDR3 was defined as the stretch from the second conserved V-encoded cysteine up to the conserved J-encoded phenylalanine. Sequences without an unambiguous match to a single V gene segment were excluded from the earlier analysis of 500 to 700 of the donors. An earlier analysis of almost 600 of the donors classified V segments as functional when productive rearrangements were above 56.7% and as segregating when the standard deviation between donors was above 5%. A statistical classification framework was built for diagnosing cytomegalovirus status from the catalog of TCR beta chain sequences. A later analysis assigned V and J genes by comparing TCR nucleotide sequences with IMGT/GENE-DB human TR gene sequences. Using the TCRdist pipeline, a later analysis assigned CDR3 sequences along with most-parsimonious VDJ recombination scenarios. A later analysis defined each TCR beta chain by its CDR3 amino acid sequence plus V-gene family, and excluded reads lacking a unique V-gene family. To address suspected cross-contamination and a sequencing artifact, a later analysis removed over 500 highly shared, low-generation-probability nucleotide sequences. A later analysis calculated a clonal expansion index for each public chain from normalized within-repertoire ranks of inferred template counts. Generation probabilities in a later analysis came from a VDJ recombination model fitted to out-of-frame rearrangements, and those results were checked against IGoR. In a later analysis, TCR-TCR, TCR-HLA and TCR-CMV co-occurrence was scored with hypergeometric tests, and a repertoire-size bias correction was applied to TCR pairs. To estimate false discovery rates, a later analysis permuted the HLA or CMV assignments 20 times. A later analysis grouped co-occurring TCRs with DBSCAN, adding TCRdist sequence similarity when clustering within HLA-allele-positive subsets. Repertoires with fewer than 30,000 or more than 120,000 public chains, plus five repertoires with anomalous nucleotide sharing, were excluded from co-occurrence clustering. Here the immuneACCESS table is served through TCRdb, limited to in-frame sequences with V and J called. Missing clones are a known gap in these copies; in checked studies unresolved V genes cover under half, and the rest lacks a known reason. V and J calls and clone size are as listed in that table; D and trimming were resolved from the DNA. The table for this sample lists 150,000 to 200,000 clones; over 75% of them were counted only once. The ten biggest clones cover about 1.8% of the sample.

The cohort consisted of some 730 healthy bone marrow donors. At the time of sampling, all cohort members were nominally healthy, though unrecorded immune exposures were likely present. The donor was CMV seronegative and belonged to the group of over 300 seronegative cohort members. Every donor gave a peripheral blood sample, and the peripheral blood mononuclear cells from that sample were used for TCR beta sequencing. Genomic DNA was extracted from the blood cell samples with the Qiagen DNeasy Blood Extraction Kit. About this clone itself: Its specific antigen is unknown. No much larger clone exists at a distance of one base, and base qualities are not known.

The CDR1 and CDR2 encoded by the germline V gene are MNHEY and SVGAGI. V is pared back by 10 bases and J by 0 bases, with 10 bases lying between the germline termini. From cysteine to phenylalanine, the CDR3 is 14 amino acids long. The retained sequence is limited to the CDR3, 42 bases, with the frame set at the first base. The source material was PBMCs. The chain links TRBV6-5 with TRBJ2-6; there is no confident call for the D gene. This clonotype was sampled from a man younger than 30 in good health and CMV-seronegative. The CDR3 is CATRKASGANVLTF. At the DNA level, the sequence is TGTGCCACCCGCAAAGCCTCTGGGGCCAACGTCCTGACTTTC.